This T cell receptor beta chain was retrieved from a study of T-cell memory formation after mild COVID-19. Findings and caveats of the study: SARS-CoV-2 specificity was not confirmed for second-wave clones peaking on day 37. Clones shrinking between day 15 and 85 showed a balanced CD4/CD8 split, and those that grew later tilted toward CD4+.

In its sample, this clonotype was seen a few times. Its target is not known. TCRdb used MiXCR to reprocess the 5' RACE reads, holding one entry per CDR3 protein. Of over 450,000 distinct CDR3 sequences in the sample, roughly 20% are singletons; the top ten hold approximately 12%. The CDR3 extends over 14 amino acids. V was trimmed by 1 base and J by 3 bases, leaving 6 bases between them. The germline gives CDR1 SEHNR, CDR2 FQNEAQ (reference sequence). Sequencing input: PBMCs or a T cell subset sorted from them (not recorded which). The TCR was taken from an adult woman who had mild COVID-19 (a few samples of this study predate the infection). Cell type and time point are not known. V is TRBV7-9 and J is TRBJ1-4, with D hard to call. CDR3 nucleotide sequence: TGTGCCAGCAGCTTAGGGTCGGCTAATGAAAAACTGTTTTTT. This codes for CASSLGSANEKLFF.